This T cell receptor beta chain was sequenced for a study of T cells after yellow fever vaccination. V lost 4 bases and J lost 2, with 27 bases in between. The CDR3 spans 19 residues. Germline CDR1 reads SGHRS; CDR2 reads YFSETQ. The study's findings and limits: Contaminants from the bulk population, in the form of abundant clonotypes, could be found in FACS-sorted repertoires.

In TCRdb, the 5' RACE reads were re-called with MiXCR into one record per CDR3 protein. The data contain 200,000 to 300,000 distinct CDR3 sequences, 10% to 15% of them singletons. This clonotype was seen more than once but under ten times. The antigen remains unidentified. The sequence derives from a man aged 30 to 45 who received the YFV17D yellow fever vaccine. The material sequenced was CD4+ T cells sorted from PBMCs, taken 45 days after the yellow fever booster vaccination. The V and J genes are TRBV5-1 and TRBJ2-5; D tentatively fits TRBD1 or TRBD2 (6 bases each). This CDR3 is CASSVGGGSGTPTQETQYF. CDR3 in DNA: TGCGCCAGCAGCGTCGGGGGAGGTTCCGGGACACCGACTCAAGAGACCCAGTACTTC. The full variable domain, its missing parts supplied by reference TRBV5-1 and TRBJ2-5, is KAGVTQTPRYLIKTRGQQVTLSCSPISGHRSVSWYQQTPGQGLQFLFEYFSETQRNKGNFPGRFSGRQFSNSRSEMNVSTLELGDSALYLCASSVGGGSGTPTQETQYFGPGTRLLVL.